A selection of T cell receptor beta chains follows, all from one sample in a study of T cells in Graves' hyperthyroidism and ophthalmopathy. A single record per CDR3 protein comes from TCRdb applying MiXCR to the multiplex PCR reads. The sample shows over 500,000 distinct CDR3 sequences, around 15% of them seen only once. Material for sequencing was blood. These receptors were collected from a woman aged 40 to 50 with Graves' hyperthyroidism. Both conserved end residues are part of each CDR3. Fields, in order: V gene, clone size, D gene, J gene, CDR3 protein, CDR3 DNA. A D gene is named only where the DNA matches it firmly. Size is omitted from some rows. Given values are once, few, many or a class for expanded clones.

TRBV5-8	.	TRBD1	TRBJ2-3	CASSEGQTSTDTQYF	TGTGCCAGCAGTGAGGGACAGACAAGCACAGATACGCAGTATTTT
TRBV30	many	.	TRBJ2-2	CAWRKESNTGELFF	TGTGCCTGGAGGAAAGAATCGAACACCGGGGAGCTGTTTTTT
TRBV9	few	TRBD1	TRBJ1-2	CASSPTGVTGAQGGYTF	TGTGCCAGCAGCCCGACAGGGGTTACAGGGGCCCAGGGTGGCTACACCTTC
TRBV7-2	many	.	TRBJ2-7	CASSHGPQGYEQYF	TGTGCCAGCAGCCACGGTCCCCAAGGCTACGAGCAGTACTTC
TRBV29-1	many	TRBD2	TRBJ2-1	CSASGNSVNEQFF	TGCAGCGCTAGCGGGAACTCCGTCAATGAGCAGTTCTTC
TRBV20-1	.	TRBD2	TRBJ2-1	CSAPSGRAGYNEQFF	TGCAGTGCACCTAGCGGGAGGGCCGGATACAATGAGCAGTTCTTC
TRBV7-2	many	.	TRBJ2-3	CASSSPADTQYF	TGTGCCAGCAGCTCCCCAGCAGATACGCAGTATTTT
TRBV19	.	.	TRBJ2-7	CASSAAWGPASYEQYF	TGTGCCAGTAGTGCCGCTTGGGGGCCCGCTTCCTACGAGCAGTACTTC
TRBV2	many	.	TRBJ2-5	CASNPASTGEETQYF	TGTGCCAGCAACCCGGCGTCAACGGGAGAGGAGACCCAGTACTTC
TRBV28	once	.	TRBJ1-4	CASNLLREKPFF	TGTGCCAGCAATCTTCTAAGGGAAAAACCGTTTTTT
TRBV20-1	few	.	TRBJ2-7	CSARDLGLTYEQYF	TGCAGTGCTAGAGATCTAGGCTTGACCTACGAGCAGTACTTC
TRBV14	few	TRBD1	TRBJ2-7	CASSQEDRDYEQYF	TGTGCCAGCAGCCAAGAGGACAGGGACTACGAGCAGTACTTC
TRBV30	few	.	TRBJ2-3	CAWNGLPGERTDTQYF	TGTGCCTGGAACGGGTTACCGGGAGAACGCACAGATACGCAGTATTTT
TRBV28	many	.	TRBJ2-1	CASTPRGAHSYNEQFF	TGTGCCAGCACTCCCCGGGGGGCCCACTCCTACAATGAGCAGTTCTTC
TRBV20-1	many	.	TRBJ2-3	CSASGRVLRGTDTQYF	TGCAGTGCTTCAGGACGGGTCCTCCGCGGCACAGATACGCAGTATTTT
TRBV20-1	few	.	TRBJ2-5	CSARDGLAQETQYF	TGCAGTGCTAGAGATGGCTTGGCTCAAGAGACCCAGTACTTC
TRBV20-1	few	TRBD2	TRBJ2-2	CSARGPTSGRANTGELFF	TGCAGTGCTAGAGGCCCCACTAGCGGGAGAGCGAACACCGGGGAGCTGTTTTTT
TRBV18	many	.	TRBJ2-1	CASSPDQRVYNEQFF	TGTGCCAGCTCACCAGACCAGCGGGTTTACAATGAGCAGTTCTTC
TRBV12-3/TRBV12-4	many	.	TRBJ1-5	CASSLAIWGISNQPQHF	TGTGCCAGCAGTTTAGCGATATGGGGGATCAGCAATCAGCCCCAGCATTTT
TRBV5-6	.	.	TRBJ2-4	CASSAIGADIQYF	TGTGCCAGCAGCGCGATTGGGGCTGACATTCAGTACTTC
TRBV5-1	many	.	TRBJ2-1	CASSLNRYNEQFF	TGCGCCAGCAGCTTAAACAGATACAATGAGCAGTTCTTC
TRBV18	.	.	TRBJ2-6	CASSQVSGANVLTF	TGTGCCAGCTCACAGGTTTCTGGGGCCAACGTCCTGACTTTC
TRBV7-9	.	.	TRBJ2-7	CASIRKQGEGYEQYF	TGTGCCAGCATACGGAAACAGGGAGAAGGCTACGAGCAGTACTTC
TRBV20-1	many	TRBD2	TRBJ2-3	CSARDIAGGPTDTQYF	TGCAGTGCTAGAGATATAGCGGGAGGGCCAACAGATACGCAGTATTTT
TRBV2	many	.	TRBJ2-7	CASSEAGTGSYEQYF	TGTGCCAGCAGTGAAGCGGGTACAGGGTCCTACGAGCAGTACTTC
TRBV20-1	many	TRBD1	TRBJ1-2	CSAPGQGLTYTF	TGCAGTGCTCCGGGACAGGGATTGACCTACACCTTC
TRBV11-2	many	TRBD1	TRBJ2-7	CASSLTDRGAYEQYF	TGTGCCAGCAGCCTAACCGACAGGGGGGCCTACGAGCAGTACTTC
TRBV3-1	many	TRBD1	TRBJ2-7	CASSLGGQANYEQYF	TGTGCCAGCAGCCTCGGCGGACAGGCGAACTACGAGCAGTACTTC
TRBV30	few	TRBD1	TRBJ1-6	CAWKNTGAGNSPLHF	TGTGCCTGGAAAAATACAGGGGCAGGGAATTCACCCCTCCACTTT
TRBV18	many	TRBD2	TRBJ2-3	CASSPGTSGSGTDTQYF	TGTGCCAGCTCACCCGGGACTAGCGGGAGTGGCACAGATACGCAGTATTTT
TRBV19	.	TRBD2	TRBJ2-1	CASSTRRLAGTYNEQFF	TGTGCCAGTAGTACCCGCCGACTAGCGGGAACCTACAATGAGCAGTTCTTC
TRBV7-2	many	.	TRBJ2-4	CASSNPQGPGSKNIQYF	TGTGCCAGCAGTAACCCCCAAGGACCGGGGTCCAAAAACATTCAGTACTTC
TRBV2	few	.	TRBJ2-7	CASSVRFSYEQYF	TGTGCCAGCAGTGTTAGATTCTCCTACGAGCAGTACTTC
TRBV12-5	few	.	TRBJ2-7	CASGLVSKQGDGEQYF	TGTGCTAGTGGTTTGGTGTCTAAACAGGGAGATGGAGAGCAGTACTTC
TRBV10-3	few	TRBD2	TRBJ2-1	CATIKSGKISYNEQFF	TGTGCCACCATCAAAAGCGGGAAAATTTCCTACAATGAGCAGTTCTTC
TRBV4-2	.	.	TRBJ1-4	CASSQVSTSGEEKLFF	TGTGCCAGCAGCCAAGTATCAACGTCGGGGGAGGAAAAACTGTTTTTT
TRBV29-1	many	.	TRBJ2-3	CSVVGRASNFGDTQYF	TGCAGCGTTGTGGGTCGGGCTAGTAACTTCGGGGATACGCAGTATTTT
TRBV12-3/TRBV12-4	many	.	TRBJ1-5	CASTLALNQPQHF	TGTGCCAGCACCCTAGCTCTGAATCAGCCCCAGCATTTT
TRBV9	few	TRBD1	TRBJ2-2	CASSAGTENTGELFF	TGTGCCAGCAGCGCCGGGACAGAGAACACCGGGGAGCTGTTTTTT
TRBV29-1	many	.	TRBJ1-1	CSALPSSGGDTEAFF	TGCAGCGCGCTTCCGAGTTCGGGTGGGGACACTGAAGCTTTCTTT
TRBV29-1	many	TRBD1	TRBJ2-5	CSVPDRGRETQYF	TGCAGCGTTCCCGACAGGGGGCGGGAGACCCAGTACTTC
TRBV10-1	few	TRBD2	TRBJ2-3	CASSGASGSSADTQYF	TGCGCCAGCAGTGGGGCTAGCGGGAGTTCAGCAGATACGCAGTATTTT
TRBV19	.	.	TRBJ2-2	CASSNGQLNTGELFF	TGTGCCAGTAGTAACGGACAGCTTAACACCGGGGAGCTGTTTTTT
TRBV12-3/TRBV12-4	many	.	TRBJ2-6	CASSTRQDRVGANVLTF	TGTGCCAGCAGCACGAGGCAGGATCGCGTTGGGGCCAACGTCCTGACTTTC
TRBV7-2	.	.	TRBJ2-1	CASSLASSNYNEQFF	TGTGCCAGCAGCTTAGCCTCGTCGAACTACAATGAGCAGTTCTTC
TRBV5-1	many	TRBD1	TRBJ2-3	CASSLGPGQSTDTQYF	TGCGCCAGCAGCTTGGGCCCGGGACAGAGCACAGATACGCAGTATTTT
TRBV11-2	many	TRBD2	TRBJ2-1	CASSSKAGGTYNEQFF	TGTGCCAGCAGCTCCAAAGCGGGAGGAACCTACAATGAGCAGTTCTTC
TRBV10-1	.	.	TRBJ1-6	CASSEARDNSPLHF	TGCGCCAGCAGTGAGGCACGGGATAATTCACCCCTCCACTTT
TRBV4-1	many	.	TRBJ1-1	CASSQDSTAGDEAFF	TGCGCCAGCAGCCAAGACAGTACAGCGGGTGATGAAGCTTTCTTT
TRBV7-2	many	TRBD2	TRBJ2-7	CASSLDAGGLYEQYF	TGTGCCAGCAGCTTGGACGCGGGAGGGCTTTACGAGCAGTACTTC
TRBV28	many	.	TRBJ2-7	CASGLTYEQYF	TGTGCCAGCGGCCTAACCTACGAGCAGTACTTC
TRBV19	many	TRBD1	TRBJ1-4	CASSPRRGTGNEKLFF	TGTGCCAGTAGTCCACGTCGGGGGACAGGGAATGAAAAACTGTTTTTT
TRBV5-5	few	.	TRBJ2-3	CASSRTVAVTDTQYF	TGTGCCAGCAGCCGGACAGTCGCCGTCACAGATACGCAGTATTTT
TRBV6-1	many	TRBD1	TRBJ2-1	CASSAPGQSHNEQFF	TGTGCCAGCAGTGCTCCGGGACAGTCACACAATGAGCAGTTCTTC
TRBV5-8	many	.	TRBJ1-1	CASSFDENTEAFF	TGTGCCAGCAGCTTCGACGAGAACACTGAAGCTTTCTTT
TRBV4-1	.	TRBD2	TRBJ2-3	CASSPEGTGLAVGTDTQYF	TGTGCCAGCAGCCCAGAGGGGACCGGACTAGCGGTGGGAACAGATACGCAGTATTTT
TRBV5-1	many	.	TRBJ1-5	CASSLGGTGNQPQHF	TGCGCCAGCAGCTTGGGGGGTACCGGCAATCAGCCCCAGCATTTT
TRBV5-1	few	TRBD2	TRBJ2-5	CASSLGLREAETQYF	TGCGCCAGCAGCTTGGGCCTGCGGGAGGCTGAGACCCAGTACTTC
TRBV5-1	many	.	TRBJ1-1	CASSLGAYTEAFF	TGCGCCAGCAGCTTGGGGGCTTACACTGAAGCTTTCTTT